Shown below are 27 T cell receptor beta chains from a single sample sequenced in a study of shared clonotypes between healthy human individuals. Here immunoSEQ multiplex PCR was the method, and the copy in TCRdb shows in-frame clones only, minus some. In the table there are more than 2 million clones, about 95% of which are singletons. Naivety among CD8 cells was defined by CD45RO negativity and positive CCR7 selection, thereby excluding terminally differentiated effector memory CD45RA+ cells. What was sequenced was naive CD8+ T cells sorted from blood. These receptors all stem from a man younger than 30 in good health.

The CDR3 is CASSSLRGGVINEQFF. The CDR3 DNA reads as TGTGCCAGCAGTTCCCTTCGCGGGGGGGTGATCAATGAGCAGTTCTTC. V gene TRBV27 combines with J gene TRBJ2-1; 9 bases line up with TRBD2. The V and J ends lost 4 bases and 6 bases, in that order; junction bases with no gene match: 10. Germline CDR1 reads MNHEY; CDR2 reads SMNVEV (reference sequence). The CDR3 runs to 16 residues.

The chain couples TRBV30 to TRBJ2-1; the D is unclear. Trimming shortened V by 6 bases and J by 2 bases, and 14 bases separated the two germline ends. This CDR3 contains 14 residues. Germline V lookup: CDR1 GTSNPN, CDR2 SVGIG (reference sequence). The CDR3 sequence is CACPSRIAYNEQFF. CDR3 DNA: TGTGCCTGCCCTTCTCGGATAGCCTACAATGAGCAGTTCTTC. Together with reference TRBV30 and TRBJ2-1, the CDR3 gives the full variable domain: SQTIHQWPATLVQPVGSPLSLECTVEGTSNPNLYWYRQAAGRGLQLLFYSVGIGQISSEVPQNLSASRPQDRQFILSSKKLLLSDSGFYLCACPSRIAYNEQFFGPGTRLTVL.

CDR3 DNA: TGTGCCAGCAGTTTAAATATAGGGGGTGACTATGGCTACACCTTC. It specifies CASSLNIGGDYGYTF. The chain recombines TRBV28 with TRBJ1-2; D may be TRBD1 (6 bases). V gave up 2 bases and J gave up 3 bases, with 13 bases separating them. The V gene's germline CDR1 is MDHEN and CDR2 SYDVKM. The CDR3 runs 15 residues.

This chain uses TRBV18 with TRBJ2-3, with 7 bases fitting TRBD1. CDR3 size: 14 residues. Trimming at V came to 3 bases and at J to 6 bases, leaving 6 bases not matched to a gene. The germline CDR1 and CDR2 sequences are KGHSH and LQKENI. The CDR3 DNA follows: TGTGCCAGCTCACCTCTCGAGGGGGCGGATACGCAGTATTTT. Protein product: CASSPLEGADTQYF.

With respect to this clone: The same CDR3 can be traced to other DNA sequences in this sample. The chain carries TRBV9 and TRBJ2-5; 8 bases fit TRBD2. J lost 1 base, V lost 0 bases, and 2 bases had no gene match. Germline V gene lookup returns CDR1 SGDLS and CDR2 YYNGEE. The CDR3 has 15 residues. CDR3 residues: CASSVGTSGQETQYF. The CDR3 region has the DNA TGTGCCAGCAGCGTAGGCACTAGCGGCCAAGAGACCCAGTACTTC.

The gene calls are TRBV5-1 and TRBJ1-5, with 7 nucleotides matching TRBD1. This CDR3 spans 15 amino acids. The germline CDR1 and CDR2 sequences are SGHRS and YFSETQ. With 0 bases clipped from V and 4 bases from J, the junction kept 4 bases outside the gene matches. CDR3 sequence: CASSLGGGPNQPQHF. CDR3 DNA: TGCGCCAGCAGCTTGGGAGGGGGCCCGAATCAGCCCCAGCATTTT.

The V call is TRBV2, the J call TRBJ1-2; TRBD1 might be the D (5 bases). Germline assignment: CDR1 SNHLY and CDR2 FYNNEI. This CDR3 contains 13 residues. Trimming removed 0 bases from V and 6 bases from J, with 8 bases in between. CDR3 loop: CASSEADSNGYTF. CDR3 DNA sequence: TGTGCCAGCAGTGAAGCAGACAGCAATGGCTACACCTTC.

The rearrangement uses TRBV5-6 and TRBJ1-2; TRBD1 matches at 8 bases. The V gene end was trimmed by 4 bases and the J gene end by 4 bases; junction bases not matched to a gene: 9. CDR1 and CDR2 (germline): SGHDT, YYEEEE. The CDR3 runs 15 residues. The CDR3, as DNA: TGTGCCAGCAGCGCGGACAGGGCCCCTCTCTATGGCTACACCTTC. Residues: CASSADRAPLYGYTF.

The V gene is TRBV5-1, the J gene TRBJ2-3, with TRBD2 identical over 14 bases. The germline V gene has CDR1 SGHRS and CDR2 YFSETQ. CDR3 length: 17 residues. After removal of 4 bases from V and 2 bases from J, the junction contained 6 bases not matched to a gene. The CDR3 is CASSPRLAGGITDTQYF. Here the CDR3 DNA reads TGCGCCAGCAGCCCCAGACTAGCGGGGGGGATCACAGATACGCAGTATTTT.

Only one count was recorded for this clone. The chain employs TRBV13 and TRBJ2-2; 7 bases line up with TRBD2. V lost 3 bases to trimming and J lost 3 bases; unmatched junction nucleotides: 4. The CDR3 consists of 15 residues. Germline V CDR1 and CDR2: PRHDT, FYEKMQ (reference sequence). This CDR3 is CASSFGGSYTGELFF. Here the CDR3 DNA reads TGTGCCAGCAGCTTCGGCGGGAGTTACACCGGGGAGCTGTTTTTT.

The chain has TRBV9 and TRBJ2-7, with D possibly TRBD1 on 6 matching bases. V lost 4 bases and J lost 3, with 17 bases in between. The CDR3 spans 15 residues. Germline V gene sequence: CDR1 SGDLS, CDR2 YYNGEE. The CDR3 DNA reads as TGTGCCAGCAGCCTCCGACAGGACGGGTTCTACGAGCAGTACTTC. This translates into CASSLRQDGFYEQYF.

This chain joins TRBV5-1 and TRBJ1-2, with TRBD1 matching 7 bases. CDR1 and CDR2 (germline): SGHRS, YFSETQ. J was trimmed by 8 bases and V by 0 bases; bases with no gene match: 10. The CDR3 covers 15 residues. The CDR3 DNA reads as TGCGCCAGCAGCTTGGAACTTACAGGGGTGCGGGGCTACACCTTC. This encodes CASSLELTGVRGYTF.

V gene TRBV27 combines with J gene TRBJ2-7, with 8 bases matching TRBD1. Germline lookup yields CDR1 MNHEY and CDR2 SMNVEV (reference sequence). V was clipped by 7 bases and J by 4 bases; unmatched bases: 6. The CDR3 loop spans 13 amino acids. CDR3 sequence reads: CASTGQGQYEQYF. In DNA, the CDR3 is TGTGCCAGCACTGGACAGGGTCAGTACGAGCAGTACTTC.

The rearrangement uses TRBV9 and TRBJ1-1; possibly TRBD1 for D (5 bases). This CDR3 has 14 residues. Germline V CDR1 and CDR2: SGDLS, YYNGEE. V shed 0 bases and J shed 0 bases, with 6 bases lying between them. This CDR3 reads CASSVAQVNTEAFF. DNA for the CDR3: TGTGCCAGCAGCGTAGCACAGGTGAACACTGAAGCTTTCTTT.

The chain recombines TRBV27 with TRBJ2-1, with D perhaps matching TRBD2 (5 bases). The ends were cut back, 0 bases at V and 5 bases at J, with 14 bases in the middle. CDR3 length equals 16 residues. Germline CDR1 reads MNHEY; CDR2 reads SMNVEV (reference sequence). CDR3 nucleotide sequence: TGTGCCAGCAGTTTATCCAGCGGAATAATAAACAATGAGCAGTTCTTC. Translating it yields CASSLSSGIINNEQFF.

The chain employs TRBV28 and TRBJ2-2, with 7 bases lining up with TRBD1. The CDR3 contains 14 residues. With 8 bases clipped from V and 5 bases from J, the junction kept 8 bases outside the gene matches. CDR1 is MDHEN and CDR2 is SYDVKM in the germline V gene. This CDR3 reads CASGMTGSTGELFF. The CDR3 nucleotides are TGTGCCAGCGGAATGACAGGGTCAACCGGGGAGCTGTTTTTT.

The CDR3 loop reads CASSLLNSGAETQYF. The CDR3, as DNA: TGTGCCAGCAGCTTATTAAACTCAGGGGCAGAGACCCAGTACTTC. The genes are TRBV11-2 and TRBJ2-5, with D possibly being TRBD1 (6 bases). The CDR3 loop spans 15 amino acids. Between the trimmed V and J ends, which lost 2 bases and 4 bases, there was a span of 14 bases. Germline CDR1 and CDR2: SGHAT and FQNNGV.

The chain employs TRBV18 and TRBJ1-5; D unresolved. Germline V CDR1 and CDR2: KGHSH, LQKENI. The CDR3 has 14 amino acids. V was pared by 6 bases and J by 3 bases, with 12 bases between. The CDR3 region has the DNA TGTGCCAGCTCTGTCAGCCCTTACAATCAGCCCCAGCATTTT. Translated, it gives CASSVSPYNQPQHF.

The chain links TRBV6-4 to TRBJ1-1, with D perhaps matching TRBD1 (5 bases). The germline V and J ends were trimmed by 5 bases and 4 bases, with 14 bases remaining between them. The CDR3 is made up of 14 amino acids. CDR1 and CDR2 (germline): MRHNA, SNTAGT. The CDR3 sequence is CASSSGEGSTEAFF. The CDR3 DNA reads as TGTGCCAGCAGTTCTGGGGAGGGGAGCACTGAAGCTTTCTTT.

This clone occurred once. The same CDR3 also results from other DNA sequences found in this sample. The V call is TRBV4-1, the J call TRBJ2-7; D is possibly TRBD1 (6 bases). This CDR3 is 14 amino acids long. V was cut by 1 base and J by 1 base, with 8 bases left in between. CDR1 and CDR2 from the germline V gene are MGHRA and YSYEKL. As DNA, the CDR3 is TGCGCCAGCAGCCAAGGGACAGATTCCTACGAGCAGTACTTC. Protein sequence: CASSQGTDSYEQYF.

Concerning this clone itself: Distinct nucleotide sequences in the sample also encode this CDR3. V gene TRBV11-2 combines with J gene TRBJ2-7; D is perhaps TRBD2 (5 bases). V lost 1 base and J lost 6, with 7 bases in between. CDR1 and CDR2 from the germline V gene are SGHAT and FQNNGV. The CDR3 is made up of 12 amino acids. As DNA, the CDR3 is TGTGCCAGCAGCTTAGGGGGAGTCGAGCAGTACTTC. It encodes CASSLGGVEQYF.

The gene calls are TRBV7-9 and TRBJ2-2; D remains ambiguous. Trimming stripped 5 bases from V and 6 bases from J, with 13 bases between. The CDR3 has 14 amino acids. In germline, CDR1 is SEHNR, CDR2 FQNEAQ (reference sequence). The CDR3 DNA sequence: TGTGCCAGCAGCGCGGAGCTTGCAGCCGGGGAGCTGTTTTTT. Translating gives CASSAELAAGELFF. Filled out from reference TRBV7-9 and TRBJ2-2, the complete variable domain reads DTGVSQNPRHKITKRGQNVTFRCDPISEHNRLYWYRQTLGQGPEFLTYFQNEAQLEKSRLLSDRFSAERPKGSFSTLEIQRTEQGDSAMYLCASSAELAAGELFFGEGSRLTVL.

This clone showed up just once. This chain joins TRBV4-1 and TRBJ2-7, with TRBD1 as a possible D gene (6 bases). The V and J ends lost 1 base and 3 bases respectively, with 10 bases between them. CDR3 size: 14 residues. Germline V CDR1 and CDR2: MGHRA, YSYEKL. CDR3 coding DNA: TGCGCCAGCAGCCAAGCCCCAGGGGACTACGAGCAGTACTTC. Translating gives CASSQAPGDYEQYF.

CDR3 in DNA: TGTGCCAGTAGTATAAGGCATGGGCTTATCGATTCACCCCTCCACTTT. This codes for CASSIRHGLIDSPLHF. This chain connects TRBV19 to TRBJ1-6; D not resolved. V gave up 2 bases and J gave up 8 bases, with 16 bases separating them. CDR1 and CDR2 from the germline V gene are LNHDA and SQIVND (reference sequence). The CDR3 sequence is 16 residues long.

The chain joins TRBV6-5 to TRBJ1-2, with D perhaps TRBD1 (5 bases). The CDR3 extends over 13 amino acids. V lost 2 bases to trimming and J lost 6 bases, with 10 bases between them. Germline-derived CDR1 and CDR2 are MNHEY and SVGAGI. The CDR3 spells CASSYGGTHGYTF. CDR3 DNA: TGTGCCAGCAGTTACGGTGGGACTCATGGCTACACCTTC.

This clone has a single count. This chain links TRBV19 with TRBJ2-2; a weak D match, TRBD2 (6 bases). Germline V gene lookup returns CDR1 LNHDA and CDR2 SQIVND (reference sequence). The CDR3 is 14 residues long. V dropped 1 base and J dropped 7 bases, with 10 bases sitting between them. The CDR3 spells CASSIGIGGGELFF. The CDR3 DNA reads TGTGCCAGTAGTATAGGTATCGGGGGCGGGGAGCTGTTTTTT.

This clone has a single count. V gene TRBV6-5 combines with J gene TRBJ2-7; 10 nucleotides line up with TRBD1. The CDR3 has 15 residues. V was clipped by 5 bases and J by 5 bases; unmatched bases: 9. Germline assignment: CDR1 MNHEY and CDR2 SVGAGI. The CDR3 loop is CASSPQGTGAHEQYF. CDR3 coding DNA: TGTGCCAGCAGTCCCCAGGGGACAGGGGCCCACGAGCAGTACTTC.